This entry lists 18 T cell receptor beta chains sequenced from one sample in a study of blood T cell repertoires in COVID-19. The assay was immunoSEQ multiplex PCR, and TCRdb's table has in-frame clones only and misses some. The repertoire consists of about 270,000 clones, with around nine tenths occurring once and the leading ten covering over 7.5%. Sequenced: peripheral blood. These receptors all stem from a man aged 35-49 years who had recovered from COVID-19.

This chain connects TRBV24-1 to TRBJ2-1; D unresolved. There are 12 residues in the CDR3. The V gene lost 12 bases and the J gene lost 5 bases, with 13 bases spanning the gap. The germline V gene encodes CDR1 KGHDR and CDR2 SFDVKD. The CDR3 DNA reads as TGTGCCTCGGGTGGAAACAACAATGAGCAGTTCTTC. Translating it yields CASGGNNNEQFF.

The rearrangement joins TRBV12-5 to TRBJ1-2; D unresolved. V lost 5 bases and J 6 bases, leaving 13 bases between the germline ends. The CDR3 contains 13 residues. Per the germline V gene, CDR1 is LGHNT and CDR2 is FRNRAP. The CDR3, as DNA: TGTGCTAGTGGTGACCGGACCGGGGATGGCTACACCTTC. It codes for CASGDRTGDGYTF.

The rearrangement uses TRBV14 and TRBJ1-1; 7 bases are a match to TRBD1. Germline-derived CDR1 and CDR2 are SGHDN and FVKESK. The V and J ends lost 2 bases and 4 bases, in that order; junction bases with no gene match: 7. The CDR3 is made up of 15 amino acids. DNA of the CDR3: TGTGCCAGCAGCCAAAGGACAGGCTCCCTCACTGAAGCTTTCTTT. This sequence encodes CASSQRTGSLTEAFF.

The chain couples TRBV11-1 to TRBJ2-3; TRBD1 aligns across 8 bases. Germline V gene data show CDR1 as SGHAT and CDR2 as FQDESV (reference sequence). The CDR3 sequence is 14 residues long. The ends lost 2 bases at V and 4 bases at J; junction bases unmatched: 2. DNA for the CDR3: TGTGCCAGCAGCTTAACAGGGGGTCCAGATACGCAGTATTTT. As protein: CASSLTGGPDTQYF.

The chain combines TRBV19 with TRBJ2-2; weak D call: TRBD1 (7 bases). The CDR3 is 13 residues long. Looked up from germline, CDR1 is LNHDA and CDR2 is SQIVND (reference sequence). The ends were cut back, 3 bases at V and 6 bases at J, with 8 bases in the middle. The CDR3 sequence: CASSIRGAGELFF. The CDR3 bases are TGTGCCAGTAGTATCAGGGGGGCCGGGGAGCTGTTTTTT. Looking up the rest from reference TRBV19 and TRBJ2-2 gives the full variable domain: DGGITQSPKYLFRKEGQNVTLSCEQNLNHDAMYWYRQDPGQGLRLIYYSQIVNDFQKGDIAEGYSVSREKKESFPLTVTSAQKNPTAFYLCASSIRGAGELFFGEGSRLTVL.

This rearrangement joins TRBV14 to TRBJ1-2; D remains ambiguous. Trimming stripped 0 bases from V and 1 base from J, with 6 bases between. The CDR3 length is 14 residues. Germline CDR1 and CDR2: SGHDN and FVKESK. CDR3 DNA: TGTGCCAGCAGCCAAGACACTTTTAACTATGGCTACACCTTC. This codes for CASSQDTFNYGYTF.

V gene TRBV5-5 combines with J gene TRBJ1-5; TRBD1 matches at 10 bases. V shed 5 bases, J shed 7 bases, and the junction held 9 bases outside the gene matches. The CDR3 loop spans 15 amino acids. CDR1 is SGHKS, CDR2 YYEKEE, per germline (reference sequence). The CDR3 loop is CASRPGTGVWQPQHF. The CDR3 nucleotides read TGTGCCAGCAGACCAGGGACAGGGGTTTGGCAGCCCCAGCATTTT.

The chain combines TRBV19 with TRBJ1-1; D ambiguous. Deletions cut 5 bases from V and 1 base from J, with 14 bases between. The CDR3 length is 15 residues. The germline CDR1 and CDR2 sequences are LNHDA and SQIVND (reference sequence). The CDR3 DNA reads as TGTGCCAGTAGTGATAGAGGGTTTTGGAACACTGAAGCTTTCTTT. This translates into CASSDRGFWNTEAFF.

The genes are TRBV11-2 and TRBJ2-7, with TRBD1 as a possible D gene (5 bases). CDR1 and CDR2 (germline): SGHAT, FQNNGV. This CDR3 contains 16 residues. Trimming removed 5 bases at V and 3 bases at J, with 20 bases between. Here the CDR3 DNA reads TGTGCCAGCAGCCAACCCCGCGGCAGGGCTGACTACGAGCAGTACTTC. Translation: CASSQPRGRADYEQYF. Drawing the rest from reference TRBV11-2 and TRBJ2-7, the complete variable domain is EAGVAQSPRYKIIEKRQSVAFWCNPISGHATLYWYQQILGQGPKLLIQFQNNGVVDDSQLPKDRFSAERLKGVDSTLKIQPAKLEDSAVYLCASSQPRGRADYEQYFGPGTRLTVT.

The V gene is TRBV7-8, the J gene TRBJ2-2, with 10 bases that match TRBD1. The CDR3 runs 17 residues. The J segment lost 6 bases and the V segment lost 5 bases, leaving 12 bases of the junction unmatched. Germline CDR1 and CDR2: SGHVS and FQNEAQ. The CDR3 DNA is TGTGCCAGCAGCCCACCGGGACAGGGGTTTTCCTCCGGGGAGCTGTTTTTT. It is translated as CASSPPGQGFSSGELFF.

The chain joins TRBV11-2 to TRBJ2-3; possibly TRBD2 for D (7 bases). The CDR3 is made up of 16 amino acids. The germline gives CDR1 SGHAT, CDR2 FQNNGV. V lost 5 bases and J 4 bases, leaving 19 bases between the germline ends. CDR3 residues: CASSLTWGGPADTQYF. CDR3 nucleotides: TGTGCCAGCAGCCTCACCTGGGGGGGGCCGGCAGATACGCAGTATTTT.

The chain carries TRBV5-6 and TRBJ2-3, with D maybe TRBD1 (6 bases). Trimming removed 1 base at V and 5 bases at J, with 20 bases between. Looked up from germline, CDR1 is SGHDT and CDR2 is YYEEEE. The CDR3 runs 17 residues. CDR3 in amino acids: CASSLSRWGPAKDTQYF. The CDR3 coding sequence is TGTGCCAGCAGCTTGTCCAGGTGGGGGCCGGCGAAAGATACGCAGTATTTT.

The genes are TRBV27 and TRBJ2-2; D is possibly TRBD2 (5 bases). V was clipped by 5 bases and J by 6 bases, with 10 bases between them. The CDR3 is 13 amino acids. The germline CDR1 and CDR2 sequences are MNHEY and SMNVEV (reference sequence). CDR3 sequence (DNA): TGTGCCAGCAGTGTGAGGGTTTCCGGGGAGCTGTTTTTT. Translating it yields CASSVRVSGELFF.

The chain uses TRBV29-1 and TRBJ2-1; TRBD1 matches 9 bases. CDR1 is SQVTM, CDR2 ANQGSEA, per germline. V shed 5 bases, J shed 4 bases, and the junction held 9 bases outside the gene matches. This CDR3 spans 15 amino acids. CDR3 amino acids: CSVPNRQGGYNEQFF. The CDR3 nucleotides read TGCAGCGTTCCAAACAGACAGGGGGGGTACAATGAGCAGTTCTTC.

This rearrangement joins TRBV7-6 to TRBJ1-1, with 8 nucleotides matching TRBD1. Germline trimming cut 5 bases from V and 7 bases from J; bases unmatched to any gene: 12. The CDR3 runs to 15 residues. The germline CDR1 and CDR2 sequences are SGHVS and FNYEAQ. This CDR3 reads CASSLGQGSFYEAFF. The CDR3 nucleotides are TGTGCCAGCAGCCTCGGACAGGGCAGTTTCTATGAAGCTTTCTTT.

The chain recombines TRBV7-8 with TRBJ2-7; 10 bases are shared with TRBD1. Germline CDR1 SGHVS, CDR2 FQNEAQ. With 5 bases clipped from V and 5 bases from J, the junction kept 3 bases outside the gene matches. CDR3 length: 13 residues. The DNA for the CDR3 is TGTGCCAGCAGCCGACAGGGGGCGGACGAGCAGTACTTC. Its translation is CASSRQGADEQYF.

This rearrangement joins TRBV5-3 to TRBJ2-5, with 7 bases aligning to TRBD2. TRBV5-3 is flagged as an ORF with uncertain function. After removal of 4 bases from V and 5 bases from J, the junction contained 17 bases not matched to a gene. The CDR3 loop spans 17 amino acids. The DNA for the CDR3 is TGTGCCAGAAGCCTGAGCGTCGGCCGAGCGGGGTGGGAGACCCAGTACTTC. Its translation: CARSLSVGRAGWETQYF.

CDR3 in DNA: TGTGCCAGCAGTTACACCCGACAGGGCGCCGTTTATGGCTACACCTTC. Its translation is CASSYTRQGAVYGYTF. V is TRBV6-2 or TRBV6-3 and J is TRBJ1-2; 7 nucleotides line up with TRBD1. Germline CDR1 reads MNHEY; CDR2 reads SVGEGT. CDR3 length: 16 residues. The junction had 11 bases not matched to a gene; V was cut back by 2 bases and J by 5 bases.